This TCR beta chain derives from a study of T cells in Graves' hyperthyroidism and ophthalmopathy. It was RNA transcripts that yielded the amplified TCR beta CDR3 regions. A first-round RT-PCR of the TCR CDR3 used the HTBI primer set. TCRdb independently ran MiXCR on the multiplex PCR reads; one entry per CDR3 protein. The table has fewer than 650,000 distinct CDR3 sequences, roughly 15% seen once. This CDR3 has 15 amino acids. V was clipped by 6 bases and J by 10 bases; unmatched bases: 9. Looked up from germline, CDR1 is SNHLY and CDR2 is FYNNEI. The V call is TRBV2, the J call TRBJ2-1; TRBD2 matches 13 bases. This TCR came from a woman aged 40 to 50 with Graves' ophthalmopathy. Specimen: blood. The CDR3 sequence: CASRLTSGRAGEQFF. CDR3 DNA: TGTGCCAGCAGACTTACTAGCGGGAGGGCCGGGGAGCAGTTCTTC.